The next 26 T cell receptor beta chains were all read from a single sample in a study of blood T cell repertoires in COVID-19. Libraries were prepared by immunoSEQ multiplex PCR; TCRdb keeps only in-frame clonotypes and omits some of them. The sample has a few hundred thousand clones, 85% to 90% seen once; the top ten hold around 1.3%. Sequencing used PBMCs or T cells enriched from blood (not recorded which). The receptors were sampled from a young man who had recovered from COVID-19.

This clone was picked up one time. The rearrangement links TRBV28 to TRBJ1-1; a possible D gene is TRBD1 (5 bases). In germline, CDR1 is MDHEN, CDR2 SYDVKM. CDR3 length: 15 amino acids. Trimming removed 6 bases at V and 3 bases at J, with 17 bases between. CDR3 loop: CASSPNPGQHTEAFF. CDR3 nucleotide sequence: TGTGCCAGCAGCCCGAATCCAGGGCAGCACACTGAAGCTTTCTTT.

This clone was observed once. The rearrangement joins TRBV3-1 (or the pseudogene TRBV3-2) to TRBJ1-5, with 11 bases fitting TRBD1. This CDR3 has 15 amino acids. The J segment lost 11 bases and the V segment lost 1 base, leaving 7 bases of the junction unmatched. Germline CDR1 and CDR2: LGHDT and YNNKEL (reference sequence). CDR3 nucleotide sequence: TGTGCCAGCAGCCAAGGGACAGGGGGCTCGGGGGCCCAGCATTTT. It encodes CASSQGTGGSGAQHF.

The genes are TRBV28 and TRBJ1-6; tentative D call: TRBD1 (6 bases). Germline lookup yields CDR1 MDHEN and CDR2 SYDVKM. CDR3 length: 14 amino acids. V was clipped by 2 bases and J by 6 bases, with 8 bases between them. CDR3 loop: CASSLQGRNSPLHF. Written as DNA, the CDR3 is TGTGCCAGCAGTTTACAGGGGCGTAATTCACCCCTCCACTTT. Full variable domain (rest looked up from reference TRBV28 and TRBJ1-6): DVKVTQSSRYLVKRTGEKVFLECVQDMDHENMFWYRQDPGLGLRLIYFSYDVKMKEKGDIPEGYSVSREKKERFSLILESASTNQTSMYLCASSLQGRNSPLHFGNGTRLTVT.

The genes are TRBV19 and TRBJ1-2, with 8 bases fitting TRBD1. CDR3 length: 16 residues. Germline CDR1 LNHDA, CDR2 SQIVND (reference sequence). Unmatched junction bases numbered 6, after V lost 3 bases and J lost 0 bases. The CDR3 DNA reads TGTGCCAGTAGTATCCCCAAACAGGGGGCTAACTATGGCTACACCTTC. As protein: CASSIPKQGANYGYTF.

This clone was seen only once. The chain links TRBV15 to TRBJ2-7, with 10 bases fitting TRBD2. Germline trimming cut 4 bases from V and 0 bases from J; bases unmatched to any gene: 3. The CDR3 spans 15 residues. Germline V gene lookup returns CDR1 LNHNV and CDR2 YYDKDF (reference sequence). Written as DNA, the CDR3 is TGTGCCACCAGCACCGCTAGCGGGGGCTCCTACGAGCAGTACTTC. Protein sequence: CATSTASGGSYEQYF.

This clone has more than one count but fewer than ten. The DNA of the CDR3 is TGTGCCTGGGCTTTCGGGTCCGGGGAGCTGTTTTTT. Residues: CAWAFGSGELFF. This chain connects TRBV30 to TRBJ2-2; D is uncertain. The CDR3 sequence is 12 residues long. Trimming removed 5 bases from V and 6 bases from J, with 10 bases in between. Germline values: CDR1 GTSNPN, CDR2 SVGIG (reference sequence).

The rearrangement links TRBV28 to TRBJ2-1, with a weak D call TRBD2 (5 bases). Germline assignment: CDR1 MDHEN and CDR2 SYDVKM. This CDR3 comprises 15 residues. Trimming removed 6 bases from V and 6 bases from J, with 18 bases in between. For the CDR3, the DNA is TGTGCCAGCAGCCCTCCGACTGACGGGATCAATGAGCAGTTCTTC. This codes for CASSPPTDGINEQFF.

This clone showed up just a few times. V gene TRBV19 combines with J gene TRBJ1-5; a weak D match, TRBD1 (6 bases). Germline lookup yields CDR1 LNHDA and CDR2 SQIVND (reference sequence). V shed 7 bases and J shed 0 bases, with 19 bases lying between them. CDR3 length equals 17 residues. CDR3 sequence (DNA): TGTGCCAGTAAAAGTGGGGGGGCAGGGTATAGCAATCAGCCCCAGCATTTT. It translates to CASKSGGAGYSNQPQHF.

The chain carries TRBV2 and TRBJ1-5; D gene ambiguous. There are 16 residues in the CDR3. Trimming stripped 5 bases from V and 1 base from J, with 15 bases between. CDR1 is SNHLY, CDR2 FYNNEI, per germline. The CDR3 loop reads CASSPSEGWSNQPQHF. DNA for the CDR3: TGTGCCAGCAGTCCTTCAGAGGGCTGGAGCAATCAGCCCCAGCATTTT. The full variable domain, completed using reference TRBV2 and TRBJ1-5, is EPEVTQTPSHQVTQMGQEVILRCVPISNHLYFYWYRQILGQKVEFLVSFYNNEISEKSEIFDDQFSVERPDGSNFTLKIRSTKLEDSAMYFCASSPSEGWSNQPQHFGDGTRLSIL.

The gene calls are TRBV7-2 and TRBJ2-5; TRBD2 agrees at 7 bases. The CDR3 sequence is 14 residues long. Germline loops: CDR1 SGHTA, CDR2 FQGNSA. Unmatched junction bases numbered 6, after V lost 3 bases and J lost 5 bases. The chain's CDR3 is CASSFGRSWETQYF. The CDR3 DNA reads TGTGCCAGCAGCTTCGGGAGGAGCTGGGAGACCCAGTACTTC.

This sequence joins TRBV5-6 and TRBJ1-5; D unclear. V was pared by 1 base and J by 0 bases, with 11 bases between. CDR3 length: 16 residues. Germline V gene sequence: CDR1 SGHDT, CDR2 YYEEEE. The CDR3 region is CASSLWAGYSNQPQHF. CDR3 in DNA: TGTGCCAGCAGCTTGTGGGCGGGGTATAGCAATCAGCCCCAGCATTTT.

This clone was detected only once. This chain joins TRBV11-2 and TRBJ2-4, with 11 nucleotides matching TRBD2. Unmatched junction bases numbered 6, after V lost 0 bases and J lost 2 bases. The CDR3 spans 18 residues. Germline loops: CDR1 SGHAT, CDR2 FQNNGV. Here the CDR3 reads CASSLDSRLAGSKNIQYF. Here the CDR3 DNA reads TGTGCCAGCAGCTTAGATTCACGACTAGCGGGGTCCAAAAACATTCAGTACTTC.

The chain has TRBV28 and TRBJ1-1; 8 nucleotides line up with TRBD1. The length of the CDR3 is 14 residues. Germline V CDR1 and CDR2: MDHEN, SYDVKM. Trimming took 5 bases from V and 5 from J; bases not matched to a gene: 7. The chain's CDR3 is CASSTDRGFTEAFF. As DNA, the CDR3 is TGTGCCAGCAGTACAGACAGGGGTTTTACTGAAGCTTTCTTT.

The sample holds a few counts of this clone. This chain links TRBV11-2 with TRBJ1-1; D uncertain. The CDR3 runs 13 residues. From germline, CDR1 is SGHAT and CDR2 FQNNGV. V lost 5 bases and J 11 bases, leaving 18 bases between the germline ends. In nucleotides, the CDR3 is TGTGCCAGCAGCCCCTTTTCCCCCCCGAGGGCTTTCTTT. It is translated as CASSPFSPPRAFF.

The chain carries TRBV3-1 (or the pseudogene TRBV3-2) and TRBJ2-5; 10 positions agree with TRBD2. Germline trimming cut 0 bases from V and 4 bases from J; bases unmatched to any gene: 8. There are 17 residues in the CDR3. Germline CDR1 is LGHDT and CDR2 is YNNKEL (reference sequence). The CDR3 loop is CASSQETAGGPGETQYF. In nucleotides, the CDR3 is TGTGCCAGCAGCCAAGAAACAGCGGGAGGGCCGGGAGAGACCCAGTACTTC.

CDR3 protein: CASSYSISSGGSYNEQFF. CDR3 nucleotide sequence: TGTGCCAGCAGTTACTCGATTTCTAGCGGGGGATCCTACAATGAGCAGTTCTTC. The V and J genes are TRBV6-2 or TRBV6-3 and TRBJ2-1; 10 bases agree with TRBD2. V was clipped by 0 bases and J by 1 base; unmatched bases: 6. The CDR3 spans 18 residues. CDR1 is MNHEY and CDR2 is SVGEGT in the germline V gene.

V and J are TRBV7-6 and TRBJ1-1; no definite D call. This CDR3 comprises 15 residues. V lost 1 base and J lost 1, with 10 bases in between. Germline values: CDR1 SGHVS, CDR2 FNYEAQ. This chain's CDR3 is CASSLVFEGNTEAFF. In nucleotides, the CDR3 is TGTGCCAGCAGCTTAGTATTTGAGGGGAACACTGAAGCTTTCTTT.

The chain couples TRBV4-1 to TRBJ2-2; tentatively, D is TRBD2 (6 bases). Germline V CDR1 and CDR2: MGHRA, YSYEKL. The CDR3 consists of 15 residues. The V and J ends lost 1 base and 7 bases respectively, with 13 bases between them. CDR3 in amino acids: CASSQGRLVGGELFF. The DNA of the CDR3 is TGCGCCAGCAGCCAAGGGAGACTAGTAGGCGGGGAGCTGTTTTTT.

This rearrangement joins TRBV10-1 to TRBJ2-7; 10 positions agree with TRBD1. The CDR3 totals 16 residues. Trimming took 2 bases from V and 3 from J; bases not matched to a gene: 7. The germline gives CDR1 WNHNN, CDR2 SYGVQD (reference sequence). The CDR3 DNA sequence: TGCGCCAGCAGTGAGGCCGAGACAGGGGGCCGCTACGAGCAGTACTTC. This encodes CASSEAETGGRYEQYF.

V is TRBV29-1 and J is TRBJ2-3; 9 bases fit TRBD2. Germline V CDR1 and CDR2: SQVTM, ANQGSEA. The CDR3 is 14 amino acids. The ends lost 7 bases at V and 0 bases at J; junction bases unmatched: 5. CDR3 residues: CSGIAGASTDTQYF. Written as DNA, the CDR3 is TGCAGCGGAATAGCGGGGGCCAGCACAGATACGCAGTATTTT.

The chain's CDR3 is CASMGRTGTRGNTIYF. CDR3 sequence (DNA): TGTGCCAGCATGGGTAGGACAGGGACTCGCGGAAACACCATATATTTT. The rearrangement uses TRBV2 and TRBJ1-3, with 8 bases identical to TRBD1. This CDR3 has 16 residues. In germline, CDR1 is SNHLY, CDR2 FYNNEI. V trimming: 7 bases; J trimming: 4 bases; junction bases outside the gene matches: 12.

This chain uses TRBV28 with TRBJ1-5; 7 bases match TRBD1. CDR3 length: 18 amino acids. The V gene end was trimmed by 5 bases and the J gene end by 2 bases; junction bases not matched to a gene: 15. CDR1 is MDHEN, CDR2 SYDVKM, per germline. CDR3: CASSPNRGYYMGNQPQHF. In DNA form, the CDR3 reads TGTGCCAGCAGTCCGAACAGGGGATATTACATGGGCAATCAGCCCCAGCATTTT.

The V call is TRBV9, the J call TRBJ2-7; TRBD2 is a possible D gene (6 bases). Germline values: CDR1 SGDLS, CDR2 YYNGEE. The CDR3 extends over 15 amino acids. With 0 bases removed from V and 4 bases from J, the gap between germline ends came to 14 bases. The CDR3 nucleotides are TGTGCCAGCAGCGTAGGCGATAGCGGAATATACGAGCAGTACTTC. Protein sequence: CASSVGDSGIYEQYF. The variable domain in full, completed from reference TRBV9 and TRBJ2-7, reads DSGVTQTPKHLITATGQRVTLRCSPRSGDLSVYWYQQSLDQGLQFLIQYYNGEERAKGNILERFSAQQFPDLHSELNLSSLELGDSALYFCASSVGDSGIYEQYFGPGTRLTVT.

The rearrangement joins TRBV9 to TRBJ2-3, with 14 positions matching TRBD2. V lost 2 bases, J lost 1 base, and 3 bases stayed unmatched. CDR1 is SGDLS, CDR2 YYNGEE, per germline. This CDR3 region has 17 residues. CDR3 in DNA: TGTGCCAGCAGCGTTCTGACTAGCGGGGGGGGCACAGATACGCAGTATTTT. It codes for CASSVLTSGGGTDTQYF.

This chain connects TRBV14 to TRBJ2-7, with 7 nucleotides matching TRBD2. Germline V lookup: CDR1 SGHDN, CDR2 FVKESK. With 3 bases clipped from V and 6 bases from J, the junction kept 11 bases outside the gene matches. The CDR3 has 15 amino acids. The CDR3 is CASSQHAGEPSEQYF. The CDR3 nucleotides read TGTGCCAGCAGCCAGCACGCGGGAGAGCCCTCCGAGCAGTACTTC.

V and J are TRBV28 and TRBJ1-2; D may be TRBD1 (5 bases). The germline gives CDR1 MDHEN, CDR2 SYDVKM. This CDR3 has 15 amino acids. Trimming left V 3 bases short and J 4 bases short, with 15 bases between. CDR3 in DNA: TGTGCCAGCAGTTTGTCATCGACAGCCTTCTATGGCTACACCTTC. Protein: CASSLSSTAFYGYTF.